Following are 2 T cell receptor beta chains from one sample sequenced in a study of ipilimumab plus nivolumab after autologous stem cell transplantation. TCRdb's copy holds only in-frame clones and misses some; the assay was immunoSEQ multiplex PCR. The table has 9,400 or so clones, around 69% seen once. The specimen comprised PBMCs, sampled in a trial of ipilimumab plus nivolumab as post-transplant consolidation. These receptors were collected from a female donor with multiple myeloma.

V usage is TRBV10-3 and J usage is TRBJ1-1; no reliable D call. Trimming cost V 7 bases and J 1 base, with 10 bases left between them. The CDR3 runs 13 residues. CDR1 is ENHRY, CDR2 SYGVKD, per germline. The CDR3 nucleotides are TGTGCCATCAATGGACTGACGAACACTGAAGCTTTCTTT. As protein: CAINGLTNTEAFF.

V gene TRBV6-1 combines with J gene TRBJ1-5; TRBD1 is a possible D gene (5 bases). Germline V gives CDR1 MNHNS, CDR2 SASEGT. V lost 4 bases to trimming and J lost 0 bases, with 13 bases between them. This CDR3 spans 16 amino acids. CDR3 residues: CASSVLRDYSNQPQHF. For the CDR3, the DNA is TGTGCCAGCAGTGTCCTCAGGGATTATAGCAATCAGCCCCAGCATTTT.